Following are 8 T cell receptor beta chains from one sample sequenced in a study of CD8+ T cells in alopecia areata. cDNA prepared by RNA extraction and subsequent reverse transcription served as the template for sequencing. Sequencing used immunoSEQ multiplex PCR; TCRdb keeps in-frame clones, though not all of them. The table has 120,000 to 150,000 clones, about 88% seen once; the top ten hold approximately 13%. Treatment denoted: oral pan-JAK inhibitor, 5-10 mg twice daily. Source: CD8+ T cells sorted from blood, taken at week 4, from a patient treated with tofacitinib. Receptors were obtained from a human donor with alopecia areata.

The gene calls are TRBV30 and TRBJ2-7; possible D gene TRBD1, 5 bases. This CDR3 contains 12 residues. Trimming stripped 0 bases from V and 5 bases from J, with 8 bases between. Germline values: CDR1 GTSNPN, CDR2 SVGIG (reference sequence). CDR3 in DNA: TGTGCCTGGAGTGTACAACAGGACGAGCAGTACTTC. This translates into CAWSVQQDEQYF. The full variable domain, with the rest looked up from reference TRBV30 and TRBJ2-7, is SQTIHQWPATLVQPVGSPLSLECTVEGTSNPNLYWYRQAAGRGLQLLFYSVGIGQISSEVPQNLSASRPQDRQFILSSKKLLLSDSGFYLCAWSVQQDEQYFGPGTRLTVT.

This chain links TRBV29-1 with TRBJ2-5; 7 nucleotides line up with TRBD2. Unmatched junction bases numbered 11, after V lost 5 bases and J lost 5 bases. Looked up from germline, CDR1 is SQVTM and CDR2 is ANQGSEA. CDR3 size: 14 residues. The chain's CDR3 is CSVIGASGAETQYF. For the CDR3, the DNA is TGCAGCGTTATAGGTGCAAGCGGGGCGGAGACCCAGTACTTC.

This chain joins TRBV9 and TRBJ2-7; the D is unclear. CDR3 length equals 15 residues. Per germline, CDR1 SGDLS and CDR2 YYNGEE. V was pared by 0 bases and J by 0 bases, with 10 bases between. CDR3 sequence: CASSVASESSYEQYF. In DNA form, the CDR3 reads TGTGCCAGCAGCGTAGCTTCGGAGAGCTCCTACGAGCAGTACTTC. The whole variable domain, remainder taken from reference TRBV9 and TRBJ2-7, is DSGVTQTPKHLITATGQRVTLRCSPRSGDLSVYWYQQSLDQGLQFLIQYYNGEERAKGNILERFSAQQFPDLHSELNLSSLELGDSALYFCASSVASESSYEQYFGPGTRLTVT.

This clone was seen a few times. The rearrangement joins TRBV4-2 to TRBJ2-1; no clear D gene. The germline V gene has CDR1 LGHNA and CDR2 YNFKEQ. The CDR3 extends over 16 amino acids. The V end lost 0 bases, the J end lost 2 bases, and 11 bases lay between the germline ends. DNA of the CDR3: TGTGCCAGCAGCCAAGATTCAACCGCGGCCTACAATGAGCAGTTCTTC. Its protein product is CASSQDSTAAYNEQFF.

The gene calls are TRBV29-1 and TRBJ1-1; the D is unclear. CDR3 length: 14 amino acids. V was pared by 8 bases and J by 4 bases, with 20 bases between. From germline, CDR1 is SQVTM and CDR2 ANQGSEA. The CDR3 nucleotides read TGCAGCATATCCGGGCTCCCCGGCAGCACTGAAGCTTTCTTT. Translated, it gives CSISGLPGSTEAFF.

V is TRBV7-9 and J is TRBJ1-5; 7 bases match TRBD1. Germline CDR1 is SEHNR and CDR2 is FQNEAQ (reference sequence). V trimming: 4 bases; J trimming: 2 bases; junction bases outside the gene matches: 8. The CDR3 loop spans 16 amino acids. CDR3 nucleotide sequence: TGTGCCAGCAGCTCGCCTAACCAGGGGGGCAATCAGCCCCAGCATTTT. Amino acids: CASSSPNQGGNQPQHF.

This chain connects TRBV29-1 to TRBJ2-7, with 8 bases lining up with TRBD1. Germline lookup yields CDR1 SQVTM and CDR2 ANQGSEA. Trimming cost V 3 bases and J 0 bases; bases outside gene matches: 7. The CDR3 loop spans 15 amino acids. Here the CDR3 reads CSVEETGVSSYEQYF. Written as DNA, the CDR3 is TGCAGCGTTGAGGAGACAGGGGTCAGCTCCTACGAGCAGTACTTC.

This chain uses TRBV5-1 with TRBJ2-7; D perhaps matches TRBD1 (6 bases). The CDR3 spans 16 residues. Trimming removed 3 bases at V and 3 bases at J, with 19 bases between. In germline, CDR1 is SGHRS, CDR2 YFSETQ. The CDR3: CASSSESGTSGYEQYF. Here the CDR3 DNA reads TGCGCCAGCAGCTCAGAATCCGGGACATCGGGCTACGAGCAGTACTTC.